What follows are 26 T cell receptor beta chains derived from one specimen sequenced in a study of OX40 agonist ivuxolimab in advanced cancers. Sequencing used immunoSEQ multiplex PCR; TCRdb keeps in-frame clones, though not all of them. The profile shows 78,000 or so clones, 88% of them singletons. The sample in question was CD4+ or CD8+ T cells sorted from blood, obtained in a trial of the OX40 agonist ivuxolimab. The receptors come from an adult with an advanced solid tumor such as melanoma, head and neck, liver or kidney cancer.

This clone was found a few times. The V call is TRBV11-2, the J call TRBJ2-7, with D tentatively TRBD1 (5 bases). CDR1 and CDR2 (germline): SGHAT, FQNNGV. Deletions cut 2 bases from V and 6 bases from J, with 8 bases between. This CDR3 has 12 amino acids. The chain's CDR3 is CASSLQGGEQYF. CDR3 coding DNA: TGTGCCAGCAGCTTACAGGGCGGCGAGCAGTACTTC. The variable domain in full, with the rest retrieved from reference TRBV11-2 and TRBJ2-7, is EAGVAQSPRYKIIEKRQSVAFWCNPISGHATLYWYQQILGQGPKLLIQFQNNGVVDDSQLPKDRFSAERLKGVDSTLKIQPAKLEDSAVYLCASSLQGGEQYFGPGTRLTVT.

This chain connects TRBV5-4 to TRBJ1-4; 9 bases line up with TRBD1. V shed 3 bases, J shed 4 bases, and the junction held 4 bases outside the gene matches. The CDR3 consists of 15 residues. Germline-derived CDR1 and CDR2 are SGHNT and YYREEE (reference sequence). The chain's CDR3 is CASSSSGQGNEKLFF. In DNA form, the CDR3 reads TGTGCCAGCAGCTCTTCGGGACAGGGTAATGAAAAACTGTTTTTT.

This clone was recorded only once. CDR3 residues: CASSLDAGTYEQYF. The CDR3 DNA follows: TGTGCCAGCAGCTTAGATGCAGGGACCTACGAGCAGTACTTC. The chain uses TRBV7-2 and TRBJ2-7, with D perhaps matching TRBD1 (5 bases). This CDR3 has 14 residues. V lost 1 base, J lost 2 bases, and 9 bases lay in between. Germline CDR1 SGHTA, CDR2 FQGNSA.

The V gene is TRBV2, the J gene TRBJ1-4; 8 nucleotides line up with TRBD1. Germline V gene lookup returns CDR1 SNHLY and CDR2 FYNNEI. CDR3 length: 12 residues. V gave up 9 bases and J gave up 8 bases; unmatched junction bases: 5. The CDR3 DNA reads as TGTGCCAGTATTAGGACAGGGGAAAAACTGTTTTTT. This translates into CASIRTGEKLFF.

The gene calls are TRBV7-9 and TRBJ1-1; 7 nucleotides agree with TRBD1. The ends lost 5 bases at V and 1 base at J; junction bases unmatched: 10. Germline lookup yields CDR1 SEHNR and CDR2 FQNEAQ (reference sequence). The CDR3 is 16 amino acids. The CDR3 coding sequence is TGTGCCAGCAGCCCCCAGAGGGGGCGAGGGAACACTGAAGCTTTCTTT. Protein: CASSPQRGRGNTEAFF.

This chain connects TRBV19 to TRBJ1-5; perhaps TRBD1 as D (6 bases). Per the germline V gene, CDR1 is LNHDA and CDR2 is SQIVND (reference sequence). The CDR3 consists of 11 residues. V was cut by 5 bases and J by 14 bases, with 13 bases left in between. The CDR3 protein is CASSGQYKEHF. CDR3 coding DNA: TGTGCCAGTAGTGGACAGTATAAAGAGCATTTT.

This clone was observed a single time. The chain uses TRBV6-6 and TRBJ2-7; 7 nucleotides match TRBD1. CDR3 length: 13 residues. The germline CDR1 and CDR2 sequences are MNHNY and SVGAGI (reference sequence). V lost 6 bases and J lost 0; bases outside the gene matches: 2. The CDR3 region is CASSQGVSYEQYF. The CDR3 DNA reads TGTGCCAGCAGCCAGGGGGTCTCCTACGAGCAGTACTTC.

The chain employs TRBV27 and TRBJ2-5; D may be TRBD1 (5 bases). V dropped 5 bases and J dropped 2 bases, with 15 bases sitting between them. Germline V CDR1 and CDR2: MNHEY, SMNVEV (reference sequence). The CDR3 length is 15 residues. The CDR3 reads CASSRPGAGQETQYF. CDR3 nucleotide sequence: TGTGCCAGCAGTCGTCCTGGGGCTGGGCAAGAGACCCAGTACTTC.

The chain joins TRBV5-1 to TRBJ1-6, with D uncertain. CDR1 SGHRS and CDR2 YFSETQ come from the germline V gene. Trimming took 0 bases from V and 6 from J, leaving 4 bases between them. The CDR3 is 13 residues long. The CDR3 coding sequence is TGCGCCAGCAGCTTGGCCGGTAATTCACCCCTCCACTTT. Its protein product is CASSLAGNSPLHF. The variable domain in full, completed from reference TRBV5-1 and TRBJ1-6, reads KAGVTQTPRYLIKTRGQQVTLSCSPISGHRSVSWYQQTPGQGLQFLFEYFSETQRNKGNFPGRFSGRQFSNSRSEMNVSTLELGDSALYLCASSLAGNSPLHFGNGTRLTVT.

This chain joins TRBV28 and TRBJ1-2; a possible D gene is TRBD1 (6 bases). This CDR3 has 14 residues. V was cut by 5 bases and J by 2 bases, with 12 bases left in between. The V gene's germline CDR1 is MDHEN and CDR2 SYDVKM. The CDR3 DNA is TGTGCCAGCAGTCCCCATGACAGGAACTATGGCTACACCTTC. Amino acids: CASSPHDRNYGYTF.

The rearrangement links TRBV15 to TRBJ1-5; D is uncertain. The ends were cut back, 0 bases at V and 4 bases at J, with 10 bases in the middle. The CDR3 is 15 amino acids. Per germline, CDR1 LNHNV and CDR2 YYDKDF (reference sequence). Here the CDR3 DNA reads TGTGCCACCAGCAGAGATATTGGGCCGAATCAGCCCCAGCATTTT. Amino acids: CATSRDIGPNQPQHF.

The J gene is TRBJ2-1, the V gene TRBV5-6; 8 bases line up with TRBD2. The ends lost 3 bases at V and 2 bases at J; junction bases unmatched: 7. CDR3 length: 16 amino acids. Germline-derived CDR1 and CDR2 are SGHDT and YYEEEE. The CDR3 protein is CASSSLGGRTYNEQFF. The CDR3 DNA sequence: TGTGCCAGCAGCTCCCTTGGCGGGAGGACCTACAATGAGCAGTTCTTC.

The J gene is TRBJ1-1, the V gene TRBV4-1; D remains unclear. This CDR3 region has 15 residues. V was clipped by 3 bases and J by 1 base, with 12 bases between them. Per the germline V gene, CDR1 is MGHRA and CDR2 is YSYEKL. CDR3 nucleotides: TGCGCCAGCAGCCATAAGGGCAGGAAGAACACTGAAGCTTTCTTT. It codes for CASSHKGRKNTEAFF.

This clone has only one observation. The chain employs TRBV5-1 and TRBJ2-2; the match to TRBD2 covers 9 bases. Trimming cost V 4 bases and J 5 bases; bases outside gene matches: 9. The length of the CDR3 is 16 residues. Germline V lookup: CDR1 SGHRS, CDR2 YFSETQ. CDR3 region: CASSTRGSGSTGELFF. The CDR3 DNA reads TGCGCCAGCAGCACCCGCGGTAGCGGGAGTACCGGGGAGCTGTTTTTT.

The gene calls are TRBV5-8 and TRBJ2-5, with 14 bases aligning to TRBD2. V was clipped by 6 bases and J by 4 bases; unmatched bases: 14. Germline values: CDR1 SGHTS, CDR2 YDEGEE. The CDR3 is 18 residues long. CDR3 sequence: CASTRGTSGRLARETQYF. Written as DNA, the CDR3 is TGTGCCAGCACCCGGGGGACTAGCGGGAGACTAGCTAGAGAGACCCAGTACTTC.

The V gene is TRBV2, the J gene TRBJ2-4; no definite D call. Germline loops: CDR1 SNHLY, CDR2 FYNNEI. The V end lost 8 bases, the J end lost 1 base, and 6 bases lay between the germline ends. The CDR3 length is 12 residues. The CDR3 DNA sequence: TGTGCCAGCGACCGGGCCAAAAACATTCAGTACTTC. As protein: CASDRAKNIQYF.

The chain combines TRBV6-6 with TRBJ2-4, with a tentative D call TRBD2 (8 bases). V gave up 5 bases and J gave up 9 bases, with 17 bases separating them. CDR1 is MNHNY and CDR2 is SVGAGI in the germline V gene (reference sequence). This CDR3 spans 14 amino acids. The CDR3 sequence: CASSPGGGMGIQYF. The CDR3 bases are TGTGCCAGCAGTCCGGGAGGGGGCATGGGCATTCAGTACTTC.

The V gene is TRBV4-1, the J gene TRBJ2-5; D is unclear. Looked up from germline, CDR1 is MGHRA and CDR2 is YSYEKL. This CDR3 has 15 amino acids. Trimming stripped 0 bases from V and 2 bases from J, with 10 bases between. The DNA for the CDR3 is TGCGCCAGCAGCCAAGATGGCAGCAATCAAGAGACCCAGTACTTC. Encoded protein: CASSQDGSNQETQYF.

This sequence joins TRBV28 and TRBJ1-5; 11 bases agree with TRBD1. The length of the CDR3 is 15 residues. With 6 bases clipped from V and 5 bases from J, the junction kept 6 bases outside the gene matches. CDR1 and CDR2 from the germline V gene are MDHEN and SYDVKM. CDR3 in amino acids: CASSSGTGGDQPQHF. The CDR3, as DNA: TGTGCCAGCAGCTCCGGGACAGGGGGGGATCAGCCCCAGCATTTT.

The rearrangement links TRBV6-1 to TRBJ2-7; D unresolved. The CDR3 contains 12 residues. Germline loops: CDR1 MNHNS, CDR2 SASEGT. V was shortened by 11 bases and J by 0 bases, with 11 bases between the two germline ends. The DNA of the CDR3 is TGTGCCGGGATGGCTGACTCCTACGAGCAGTACTTC. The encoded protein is CAGMADSYEQYF.

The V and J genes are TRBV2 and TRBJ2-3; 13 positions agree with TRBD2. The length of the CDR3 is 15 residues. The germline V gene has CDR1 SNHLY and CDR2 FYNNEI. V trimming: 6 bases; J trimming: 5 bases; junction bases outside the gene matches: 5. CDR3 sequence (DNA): TGTGCCAGCAGGGCCGGGACTAGCGGGGTAGATACGCAGTATTTT. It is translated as CASRAGTSGVDTQYF.

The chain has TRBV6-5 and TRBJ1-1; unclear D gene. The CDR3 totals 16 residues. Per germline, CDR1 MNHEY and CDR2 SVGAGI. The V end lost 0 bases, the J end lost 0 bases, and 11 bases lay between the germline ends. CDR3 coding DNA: TGTGCCAGCAGTTACTCGAAGTCAGGACTGAACACTGAAGCTTTCTTT. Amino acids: CASSYSKSGLNTEAFF.

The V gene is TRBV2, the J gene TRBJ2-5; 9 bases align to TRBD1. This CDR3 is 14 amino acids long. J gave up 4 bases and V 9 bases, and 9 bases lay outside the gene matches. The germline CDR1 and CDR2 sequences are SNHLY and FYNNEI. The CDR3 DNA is TGTGCCAGTATAATTGGACAGGGGACAGAGACCCAGTACTTC. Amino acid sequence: CASIIGQGTETQYF. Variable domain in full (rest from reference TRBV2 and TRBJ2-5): EPEVTQTPSHQVTQMGQEVILRCVPISNHLYFYWYRQILGQKVEFLVSFYNNEISEKSEIFDDQFSVERPDGSNFTLKIRSTKLEDSAMYFCASIIGQGTETQYFGPGTRLLVL.

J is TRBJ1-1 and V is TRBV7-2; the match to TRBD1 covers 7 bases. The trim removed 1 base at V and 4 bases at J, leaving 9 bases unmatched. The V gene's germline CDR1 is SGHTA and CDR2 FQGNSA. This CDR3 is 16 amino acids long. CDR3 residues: CASSLVGRGGGTEAFF. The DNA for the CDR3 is TGTGCCAGCAGCTTAGTGGGCAGGGGGGGTGGCACTGAAGCTTTCTTT.

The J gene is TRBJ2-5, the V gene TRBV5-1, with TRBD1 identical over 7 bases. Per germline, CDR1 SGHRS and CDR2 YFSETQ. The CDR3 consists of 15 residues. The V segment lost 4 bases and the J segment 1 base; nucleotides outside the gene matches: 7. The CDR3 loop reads CASSLTGNLQETQYF. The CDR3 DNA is TGCGCCAGCAGCCTGACAGGGAATCTCCAAGAGACCCAGTACTTC.

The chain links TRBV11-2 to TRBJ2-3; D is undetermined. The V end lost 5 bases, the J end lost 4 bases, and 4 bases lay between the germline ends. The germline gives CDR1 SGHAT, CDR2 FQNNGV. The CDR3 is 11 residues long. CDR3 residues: CASSLADTQYF. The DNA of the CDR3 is TGTGCCAGCAGCCTGGCAGATACGCAGTATTTT.